The 20 T cell receptor beta chains reported below all come from one sample, sequenced in a study of blood T cells in healthy people across ages. PCR was performed a second time for about 6 to 12 cycles using a sample-barcoded 5' primer and a J-beta primer mix. One entry per CDR3 protein results from TCRdb running MiXCR on the 5' RACE reads. Of around 620,000 distinct CDR3 sequences listed, approximately 27% are singletons. Source material: blood. The receptors were gathered from a woman between 70 and 85 years old in good health.

The chain carries TRBV14 and TRBJ2-5; TRBD1 is a possible D gene (5 bases). The germline V and J ends were trimmed by 0 bases and 10 bases, with 18 bases remaining between them. This CDR3 region has 15 residues. Germline values: CDR1 SGHDN, CDR2 FVKESK. The CDR3 is CASSQDLGPRGGQYF. CDR3 DNA: TGTGCCAGCAGCCAAGATCTGGGGCCCCGTGGCGGCCAGTACTTC. Filled out from reference TRBV14 and TRBJ2-5, the complete variable domain reads EAGVTQFPSHSVIEKGQTVTLRCDPISGHDNLYWYRRVMGKEIKFLLHFVKESKQDESGMPNNRFLAERTGGTYSTLKVQPAELEDSGVYFCASSQDLGPRGGQYFGPGTRLLVL.

As concerns this clonotype: One end of the junction does not line up with germline, which may come from a read error. This sequence joins TRBV3-1 and TRBJ1-1; D call uncertain. The CDR3 is made up of 13 amino acids. Looked up from germline, CDR1 is LGHDT and CDR2 is YNNKEL (reference sequence). The CDR3 region is CASSHTGNTEAFF. The DNA for the CDR3 is TGCGCTAGCAGCCATACGGGGAACACTGAAGCTTTCTTT.

The rearrangement links TRBV6-6 to TRBJ1-5; TRBD1 might be the D (6 bases). V was clipped by 8 bases and J by 1 base, with 9 bases between them. The germline gives CDR1 MNHNY, CDR2 SVGAGI (reference sequence). The CDR3 totals 13 residues. The CDR3 bases are TGTGCCAGCTGCAGGGGAAGCAATCAGCCCCAGCATTTT. It encodes CASCRGSNQPQHF.

This clonotype was counted only a few times. The J gene is TRBJ2-7, the V gene TRBV11-1, with 10 bases fitting TRBD2. Germline loops: CDR1 SGHAT, CDR2 FQDESV (reference sequence). This CDR3 region has 15 residues. The J segment lost 3 bases and the V segment lost 5 bases, leaving 7 bases of the junction unmatched. DNA of the CDR3: TGTGCCAGCAGCCAGTCTAGCGGGAGAGTCTACGAGCAGTACGTC. Protein sequence: CASSQSSGRVYEQYV.

The CDR3 is CSARLVEGYGYTF. As DNA, the CDR3 is TGCAGTGCTAGACTAGTAGAGGGATATGGCTACACCTTC. The rearrangement links TRBV20-1 to TRBJ1-2; D gene ambiguous. This CDR3 has 13 amino acids. Between the trimmed V and J ends, which lost 2 bases and 5 bases, there was a span of 12 bases. Germline lookup yields CDR1 DFQATT and CDR2 SNEGSKA (reference sequence).

The rearrangement links TRBV10-3 to TRBJ2-6; D gene unclear. With 0 bases removed from V and 4 bases from J, the gap between germline ends came to 13 bases. This CDR3 has 17 amino acids. Looked up from germline, CDR1 is ENHRY and CDR2 is SYGVKD. The CDR3 coding sequence is TGTGCCATCAGTGAGTCGGGCAGCCCCATCGGGGCCAACGTCCTGACTTTC. Amino acids: CAISESGSPIGANVLTF.

The sample holds a few counts of this clonotype. J is TRBJ2-5 and V is TRBV20-1; 10 bases agree with TRBD1. The J call is doubtful: the DNA matches TRBJ2-7 better. This CDR3 region has 12 residues. CDR1 and CDR2 from the germline V gene are DFQATT and SNEGSKA (reference sequence). The CDR3 sequence is CSATRDRGEQYF. The CDR3 region has the DNA TGCAGTGCTACCCGGGACAGGGGCGAGCAGTACTTC.

This chain connects TRBV5-1 to TRBJ2-6; TRBD1 agrees at 9 bases. This CDR3 is built from 18 residues. V lost 2 bases to trimming and J lost 0 bases; unmatched junction nucleotides: 6. Germline V gene sequence: CDR1 SGHRS, CDR2 YFSETQ. CDR3 amino acids: CASSLIGTGNSGANVLTF. The CDR3 DNA reads TGCGCCAGCAGCTTAATCGGGACAGGGAACTCTGGGGCCAACGTCCTGACTTTC.

CDR3 DNA sequence: TGTGCCACCAGTGCCATCAACAGGGGTGACGAGCAGTACTTC. Encoded protein: CATSAINRGDEQYF. The chain combines TRBV24-1 with TRBJ2-5, with 7 nucleotides matching TRBD1. The J call is in doubt because the DNA end fits TRBJ2-7 better. This CDR3 contains 14 residues. From germline, CDR1 is KGHDR and CDR2 SFDVKD.

This clonotype was counted only a few times. CDR3 sequence (DNA): TGCAGTGCCCATGACTCTACCTGGGGCTATGGCTACACCTTC. Protein product: CSAHDSTWGYGYTF. The chain links TRBV20-1 to TRBJ1-2; D ambiguous. This CDR3 is 14 amino acids long. Trimming took off 6 bases at V and 4 bases at J, with 18 bases between the two ends. Per the germline V gene, CDR1 is DFQATT and CDR2 is SNEGSKA (reference sequence).

This clonotype was recorded many times. The CDR3 loop is CASTRTTTNEKLFF. DNA for the CDR3: TGTGCCAGCACTAGAACCACAACTAATGAAAAACTGTTTTTT. The chain recombines TRBV7-2 with TRBJ1-4, with D unresolved. This CDR3 contains 14 residues. With 7 bases removed from V and 0 bases from J, the gap between germline ends came to 9 bases. Germline V CDR1 and CDR2: SGHTA, FQGNSA.

There are a few counts of this clonotype. The V gene is TRBV5-5, the J gene TRBJ1-6; D unclear. With 0 bases removed from V and 6 bases from J, the gap between germline ends came to 13 bases. The CDR3 consists of 16 residues. CDR1 is SGHKS, CDR2 YYEKEE, per germline (reference sequence). Here the CDR3 DNA reads TGTGCCAGCAGCTTGGGTCCCGGGATTAGTAATTCACCCCTCCACTTT. Its translation is CASSLGPGISNSPLHF.

The chain employs TRBV7-9 and TRBJ2-7; D is perhaps TRBD1 (6 bases). V was trimmed by 5 bases and J by 7 bases, leaving 24 bases between them. CDR1 SEHNR and CDR2 FQNEAQ come from the germline V gene (reference sequence). The CDR3 totals 16 residues. CDR3 DNA: TGTGCCAGCAGCGGACAGCTGTTTCACAGCGCCAGAGAGCAGTACTTC. This sequence encodes CASSGQLFHSAREQYF.

This clonotype was seen only a few times. The J gene is TRBJ1-1, the V gene TRBV10-3; 10 bases map to TRBD1. The J segment lost 5 bases and the V segment lost 10 bases, leaving 16 bases of the junction unmatched. Germline lookup yields CDR1 ENHRY and CDR2 SYGVKD. The CDR3 is made up of 16 amino acids. The CDR3 DNA reads TGTGCCACCTTCTATAGACAGGGGGCGTTGGATACTGAAGCTTTCTTT. Translation: CATFYRQGALDTEAFF.

This chain links TRBV18 with TRBJ2-5; perhaps TRBD1 as D (6 bases). V was shortened by 5 bases and J by 5 bases, with 15 bases between the two germline ends. This CDR3 contains 14 residues. The germline gives CDR1 KGHSH, CDR2 LQKENI. The CDR3 DNA is TGTGCCAGCTCAATGATACAGGGATTGGAGACCCAGTACTTC. This translates into CASSMIQGLETQYF.

This chain joins TRBV18 and TRBJ2-4; the D is unclear. CDR1 KGHSH and CDR2 LQKENI come from the germline V gene. V was shortened by 4 bases and J by 4 bases, with 17 bases between the two germline ends. The length of the CDR3 is 16 residues. CDR3 sequence reads: CASSRTLTKHKNIQYF. CDR3 nucleotides: TGTGCCAGCTCACGGACCCTAACAAAACATAAAAACATTCAGTACTTC.

This clonotype was seen just once. A much larger clonotype is one base distant, so this may be a read error. The V gene is TRBV12-3 or TRBV12-4, the J gene TRBJ2-5; TRBD2 might be the D (6 bases). The CDR3 spans 13 residues. The CDR3 is CASSRGDQETQCF. The DNA of the CDR3 is TGTGCCAGCAGTCGCGGGGACCAAGAGACCCAGTGCTTC.

In its sample, this clonotype was seen a few times. The chain carries TRBV11-3 and TRBJ1-4, with 7 nucleotides matching TRBD1. From germline, CDR1 is SGHNT and CDR2 YENEEA. The V and J ends lost 5 bases and 1 base, in that order; junction bases with no gene match: 4. This CDR3 is 15 amino acids long. CDR3 sequence (DNA): TGTGCCAGCAGCGGCCGACAGGGAACTAATGAAAAACTGTTTTTT. Protein sequence: CASSGRQGTNEKLFF.

J is TRBJ1-1 and V is TRBV7-2, with unresolved D. The CDR3 sequence is 12 residues long. CDR1 and CDR2 from the germline V gene are SGHTA and FQGNSA. Trimming shortened V by 1 base and J by 14 bases, and 14 bases separated the two germline ends. CDR3 in amino acids: CASSLDGVGGFF. The CDR3 coding sequence is TGTGCCAGCAGCTTAGACGGGGTGGGTGGGTTCTTT.

This sequence joins TRBV6-1 and TRBJ2-5; TRBD2 might be the D (5 bases). The DNA matches TRBJ2-7 better at its end, which makes the J call doubtful. Germline V CDR1 and CDR2: MNHNS, SASEGT. The CDR3 consists of 17 residues. For the CDR3, the DNA is TGTGCCAGCAGTGAAAGGAGACCTAGTCCCCCTAGCTCCGAGCAGTACTTC. Protein product: CASSERRPSPPSSEQYF.